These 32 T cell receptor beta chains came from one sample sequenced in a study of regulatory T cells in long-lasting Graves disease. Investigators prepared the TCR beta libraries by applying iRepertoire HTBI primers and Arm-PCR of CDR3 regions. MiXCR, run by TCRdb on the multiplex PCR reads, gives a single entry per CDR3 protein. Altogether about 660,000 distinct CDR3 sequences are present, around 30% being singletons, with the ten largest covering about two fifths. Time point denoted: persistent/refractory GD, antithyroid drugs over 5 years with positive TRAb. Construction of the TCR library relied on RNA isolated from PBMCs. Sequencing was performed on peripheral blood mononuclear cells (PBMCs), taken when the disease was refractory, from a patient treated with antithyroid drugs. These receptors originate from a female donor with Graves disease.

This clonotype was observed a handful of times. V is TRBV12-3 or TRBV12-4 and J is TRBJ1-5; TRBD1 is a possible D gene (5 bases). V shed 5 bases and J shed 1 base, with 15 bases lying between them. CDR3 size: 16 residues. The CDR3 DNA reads TGTGCCAGCAGTGACCTGGGGCGGGCGAGCAATCAGCCCCAGCATTTT. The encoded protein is CASSDLGRASNQPQHF.

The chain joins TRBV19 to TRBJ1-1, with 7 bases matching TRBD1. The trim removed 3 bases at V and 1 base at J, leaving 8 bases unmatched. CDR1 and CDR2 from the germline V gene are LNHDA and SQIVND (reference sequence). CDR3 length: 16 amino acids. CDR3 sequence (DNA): TGTGCCAGTAGTATTGGGACAGCTGGCCCGAACACTGAAGCTTTCTTT. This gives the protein CASSIGTAGPNTEAFF.

CDR3 in DNA: TGTGCCAGTAGTATGGGACAGAGCAACACTGAAGCTTTCTTT. This codes for CASSMGQSNTEAFF. The V gene is TRBV19, the J gene TRBJ1-1, with 7 nucleotides matching TRBD1. The CDR3 sequence is 14 residues long. Germline CDR1 LNHDA, CDR2 SQIVND (reference sequence). The V gene end was trimmed by 3 bases and the J gene end by 2 bases; junction bases not matched to a gene: 3.

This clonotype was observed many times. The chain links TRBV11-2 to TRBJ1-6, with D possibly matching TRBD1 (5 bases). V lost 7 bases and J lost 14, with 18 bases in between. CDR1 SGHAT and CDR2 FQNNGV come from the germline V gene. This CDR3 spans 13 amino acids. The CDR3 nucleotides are TGTGCCAGCACCCTGGCCCGGGGGGTTGCCCTCCACTTT. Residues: CASTLARGVALHF.

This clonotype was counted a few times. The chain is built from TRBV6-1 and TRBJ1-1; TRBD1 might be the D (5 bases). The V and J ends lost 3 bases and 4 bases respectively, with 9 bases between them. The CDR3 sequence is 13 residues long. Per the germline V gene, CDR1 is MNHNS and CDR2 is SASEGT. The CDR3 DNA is TGTGCCAGCAGTGAGATGGGGGTCACTGAAGCTTTCTTT. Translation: CASSEMGVTEAFF.

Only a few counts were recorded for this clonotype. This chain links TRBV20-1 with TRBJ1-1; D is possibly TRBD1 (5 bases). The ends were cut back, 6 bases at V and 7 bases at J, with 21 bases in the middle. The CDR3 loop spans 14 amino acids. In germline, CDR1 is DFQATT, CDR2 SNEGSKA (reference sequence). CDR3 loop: CSARKGVSKGEAFF. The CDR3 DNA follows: TGCAGTGCCAGGAAAGGGGTCTCGAAAGGTGAAGCTTTCTTT.

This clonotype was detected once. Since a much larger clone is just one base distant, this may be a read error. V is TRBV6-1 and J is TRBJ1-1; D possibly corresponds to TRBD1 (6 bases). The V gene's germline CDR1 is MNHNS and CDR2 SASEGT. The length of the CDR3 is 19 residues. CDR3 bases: TGTGCCAGCAGTGAATTGCCAGGGGATTTGTATAACATGAACGCTGAAGCTTTCTTT. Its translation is CASSELPGDLYNMNAEAFF.

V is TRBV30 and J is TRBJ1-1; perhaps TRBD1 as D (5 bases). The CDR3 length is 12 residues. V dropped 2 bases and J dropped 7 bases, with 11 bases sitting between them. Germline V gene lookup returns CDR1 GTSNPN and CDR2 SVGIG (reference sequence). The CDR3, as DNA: TGTGCCTGGAGTAGGGGCAGGAATGAAGCTTTCTTT. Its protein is CAWSRGRNEAFF.

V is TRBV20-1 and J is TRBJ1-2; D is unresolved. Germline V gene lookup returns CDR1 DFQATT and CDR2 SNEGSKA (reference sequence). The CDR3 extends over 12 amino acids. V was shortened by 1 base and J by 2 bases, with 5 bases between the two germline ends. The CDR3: CSARVGNYGYTF. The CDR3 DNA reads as TGCAGTGCTAGAGTAGGGAACTATGGCTACACCTTC.

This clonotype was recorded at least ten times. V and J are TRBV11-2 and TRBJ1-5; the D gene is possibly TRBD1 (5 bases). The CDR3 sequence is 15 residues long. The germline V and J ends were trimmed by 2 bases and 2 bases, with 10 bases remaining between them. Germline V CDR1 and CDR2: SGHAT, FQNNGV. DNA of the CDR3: TGTGCCAGCAGCTTACTGGGGGGTGGCAATCAGCCCCAGCATTTT. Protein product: CASSLLGGGNQPQHF.

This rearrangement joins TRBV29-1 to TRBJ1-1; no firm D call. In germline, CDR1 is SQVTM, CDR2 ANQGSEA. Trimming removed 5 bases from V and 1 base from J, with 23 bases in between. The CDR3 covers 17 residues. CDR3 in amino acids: CSVRPILQEKGNTEAFF. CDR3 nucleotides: TGCAGCGTTCGGCCGATTCTCCAGGAGAAAGGGAACACTGAAGCTTTCTTT.

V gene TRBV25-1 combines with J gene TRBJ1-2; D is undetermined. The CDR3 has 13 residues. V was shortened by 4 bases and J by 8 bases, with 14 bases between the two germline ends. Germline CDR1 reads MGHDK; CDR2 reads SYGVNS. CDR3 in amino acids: CASSGWPSVGYTF. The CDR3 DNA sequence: TGTGCCAGCAGTGGTTGGCCGTCTGTGGGCTACACCTTC.

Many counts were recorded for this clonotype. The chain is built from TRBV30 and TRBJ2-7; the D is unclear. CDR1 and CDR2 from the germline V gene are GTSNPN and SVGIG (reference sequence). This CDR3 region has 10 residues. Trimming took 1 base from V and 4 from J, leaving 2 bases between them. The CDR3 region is CAWSDYEQYF. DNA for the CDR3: TGTGCCTGGAGTGATTACGAGCAGTACTTC.

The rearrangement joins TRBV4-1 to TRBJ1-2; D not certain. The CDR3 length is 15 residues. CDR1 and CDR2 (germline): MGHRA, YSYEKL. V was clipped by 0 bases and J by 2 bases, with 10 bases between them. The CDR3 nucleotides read TGCGCCAGCAGCCAAGATAGGGCCACGAACTATGGCTACACCTTC. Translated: CASSQDRATNYGYTF.

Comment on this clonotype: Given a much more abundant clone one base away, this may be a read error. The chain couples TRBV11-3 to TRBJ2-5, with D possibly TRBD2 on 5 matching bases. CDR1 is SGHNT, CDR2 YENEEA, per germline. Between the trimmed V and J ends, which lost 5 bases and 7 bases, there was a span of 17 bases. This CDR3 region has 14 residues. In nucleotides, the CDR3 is TGTGCCAGCAGCCGGCTAGCCTACAAAGGGACCCAGTACTTC. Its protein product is CASSRLAYKGTQYF.

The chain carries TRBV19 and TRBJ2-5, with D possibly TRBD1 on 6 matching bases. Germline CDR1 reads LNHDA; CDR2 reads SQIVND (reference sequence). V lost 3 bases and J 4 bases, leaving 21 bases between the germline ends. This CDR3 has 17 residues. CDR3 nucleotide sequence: TGTGCCAGTAGTATGACAGGAAACCCCTCTAGGGCAGAGACCCAGTACTTC. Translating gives CASSMTGNPSRAETQYF. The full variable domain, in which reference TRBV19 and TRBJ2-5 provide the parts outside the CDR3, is DGGITQSPKYLFRKEGQNVTLSCEQNLNHDAMYWYRQDPGQGLRLIYYSQIVNDFQKGDIAEGYSVSREKKESFPLTVTSAQKNPTAFYLCASSMTGNPSRAETQYFGPGTRLLVL.

The CDR3 bases are TGTGCCAGCAGCCAAACAGGGGGTAAGAGAAGCAATCAGCCCCAGCATTTT. Protein product: CASSQTGGKRSNQPQHF. The chain combines TRBV28 with TRBJ1-5, with 8 nucleotides matching TRBD1. J lost 1 base, V lost 6 bases, and 11 bases had no gene match. Germline V gene data show CDR1 as MDHEN and CDR2 as SYDVKM. The CDR3 has 17 amino acids.

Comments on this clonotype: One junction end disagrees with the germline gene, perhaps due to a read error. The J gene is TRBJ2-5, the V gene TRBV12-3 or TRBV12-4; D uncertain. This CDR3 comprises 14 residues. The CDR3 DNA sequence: TGTGCCGGCAGCCCAGCTGGCCTCCAAGAGACCCAGTACTTC. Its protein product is CAGSPAGLQETQYF.

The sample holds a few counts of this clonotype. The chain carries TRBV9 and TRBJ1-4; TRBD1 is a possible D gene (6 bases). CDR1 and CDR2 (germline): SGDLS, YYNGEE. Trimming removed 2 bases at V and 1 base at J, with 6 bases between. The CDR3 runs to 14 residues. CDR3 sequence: CASSVTGTNEKLFF. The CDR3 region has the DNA TGTGCCAGCAGCGTGACAGGAACTAATGAAAAACTGTTTTTT.

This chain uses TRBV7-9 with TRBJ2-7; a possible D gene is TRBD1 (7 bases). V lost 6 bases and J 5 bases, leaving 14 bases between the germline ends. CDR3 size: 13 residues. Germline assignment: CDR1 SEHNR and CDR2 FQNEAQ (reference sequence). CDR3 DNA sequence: TGTGCCAGCAGGCCCAGGGGGGTGGACGAGCAGTACTTC. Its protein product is CASRPRGVDEQYF.

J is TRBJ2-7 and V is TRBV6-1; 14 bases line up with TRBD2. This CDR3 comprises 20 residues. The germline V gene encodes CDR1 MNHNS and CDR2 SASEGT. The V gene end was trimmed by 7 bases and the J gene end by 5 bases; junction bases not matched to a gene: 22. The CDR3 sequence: CASTPQGGLAGALLLDEQYF. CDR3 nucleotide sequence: TGTGCCAGCACCCCCCAAGGGGGACTAGCGGGAGCCCTTTTACTGGACGAGCAGTACTTC.

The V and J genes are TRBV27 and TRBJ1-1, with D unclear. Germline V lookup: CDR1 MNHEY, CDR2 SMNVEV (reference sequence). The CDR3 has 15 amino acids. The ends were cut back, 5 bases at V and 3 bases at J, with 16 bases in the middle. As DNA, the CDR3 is TGTGCCAGCAGTAGGAGGGTATGTACGGACACTGAAGCTTTCTTT. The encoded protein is CASSRRVCTDTEAFF.

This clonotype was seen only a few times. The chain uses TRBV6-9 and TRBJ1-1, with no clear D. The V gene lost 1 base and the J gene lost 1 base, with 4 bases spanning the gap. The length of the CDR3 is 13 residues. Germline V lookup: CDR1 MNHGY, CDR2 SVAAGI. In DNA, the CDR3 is TGTGCCAGCAGTTATTTCTCGAACACTGAAGCTTTCTTT. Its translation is CASSYFSNTEAFF.

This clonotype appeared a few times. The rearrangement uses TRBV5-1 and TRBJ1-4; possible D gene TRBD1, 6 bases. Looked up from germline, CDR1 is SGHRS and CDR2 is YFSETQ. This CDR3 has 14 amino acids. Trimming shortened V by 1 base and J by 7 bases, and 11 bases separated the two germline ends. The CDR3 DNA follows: TGCGCCAGCAGCTTGCGGGGGGGCGCTGAAAAACTGTTTTTT. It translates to CASSLRGGAEKLFF.

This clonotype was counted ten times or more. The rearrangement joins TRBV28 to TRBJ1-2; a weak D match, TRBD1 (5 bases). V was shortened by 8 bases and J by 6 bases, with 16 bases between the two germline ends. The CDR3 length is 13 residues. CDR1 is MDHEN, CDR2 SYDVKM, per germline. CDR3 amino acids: CASSQGTVNGYTF. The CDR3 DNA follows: TGTGCCAGCTCTCAAGGGACGGTAAATGGCTACACCTTC.

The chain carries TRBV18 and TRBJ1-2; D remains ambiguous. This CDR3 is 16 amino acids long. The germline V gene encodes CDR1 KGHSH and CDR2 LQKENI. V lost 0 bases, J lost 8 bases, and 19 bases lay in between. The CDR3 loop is CASSPPVGSFGRGYTF. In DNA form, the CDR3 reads TGTGCCAGCTCACCACCGGTGGGCAGCTTCGGGAGGGGCTACACCTTC.

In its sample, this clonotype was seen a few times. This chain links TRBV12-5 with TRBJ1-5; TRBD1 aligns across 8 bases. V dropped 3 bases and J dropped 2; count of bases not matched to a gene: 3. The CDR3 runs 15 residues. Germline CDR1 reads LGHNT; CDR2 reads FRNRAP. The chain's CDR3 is CASGFLDRGNQPQHF. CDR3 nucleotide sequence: TGTGCTAGTGGTTTCCTGGACAGGGGCAATCAGCCCCAGCATTTT.

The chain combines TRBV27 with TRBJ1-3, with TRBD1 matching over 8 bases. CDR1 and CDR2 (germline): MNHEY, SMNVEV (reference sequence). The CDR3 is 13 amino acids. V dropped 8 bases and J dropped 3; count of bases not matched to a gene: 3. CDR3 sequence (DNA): TGTGCCAGCTGGACAGGGAGTGGAAACACCATATATTTT. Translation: CASWTGSGNTIYF.

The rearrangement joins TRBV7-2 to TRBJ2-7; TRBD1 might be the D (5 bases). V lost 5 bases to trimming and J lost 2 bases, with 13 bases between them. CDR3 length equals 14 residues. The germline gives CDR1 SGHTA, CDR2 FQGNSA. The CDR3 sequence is CASSKDTGPYEQYF. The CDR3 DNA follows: TGTGCCAGCAGCAAAGATACAGGCCCCTACGAGCAGTACTTC.

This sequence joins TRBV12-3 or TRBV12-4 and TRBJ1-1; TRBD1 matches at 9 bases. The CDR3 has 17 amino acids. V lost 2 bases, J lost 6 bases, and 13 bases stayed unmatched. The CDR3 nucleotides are TGTGCCAGCAGTTTAAGGGGACAGGGTGTTTCGGGGGCTGAAGCTTTCTTT. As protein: CASSLRGQGVSGAEAFF.

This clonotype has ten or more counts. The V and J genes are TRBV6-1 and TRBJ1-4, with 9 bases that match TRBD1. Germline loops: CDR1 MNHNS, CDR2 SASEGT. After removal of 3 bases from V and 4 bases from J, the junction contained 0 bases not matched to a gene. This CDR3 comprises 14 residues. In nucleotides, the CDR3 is TGTGCCAGCAGTGAGGGACAGGGTAATGAAAAACTGTTTTTT. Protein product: CASSEGQGNEKLFF.

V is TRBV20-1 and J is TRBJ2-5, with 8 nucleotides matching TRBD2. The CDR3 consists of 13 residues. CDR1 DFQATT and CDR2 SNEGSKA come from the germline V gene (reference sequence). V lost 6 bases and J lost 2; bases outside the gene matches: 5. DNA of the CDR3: TGCAGTGCCACTCCTAGCGGGCAAGAGACCCAGTACTTC. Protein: CSATPSGQETQYF.